A selection of T cell receptor beta chains follows, all from one sample in a study of blood T cell repertoires in COVID-19. Assay used: immunoSEQ multiplex PCR; TCRdb lists only in-frame clones, some missing. This sample has around 25,000 clones, with about nine tenths found just once. Material for sequencing was peripheral blood. The receptors shown here come from a man aged 65 to 85 with acute or convalescent COVID-19. The CDR3 runs from the conserved cysteine through the conserved F or W. The D gene is left open where the match is weak. Clone size is given for some rows only: seen once, a few or many times, or a class if the clone is expanded.

>TRBV11-2|TRBJ1-1|TRBD1|NA
TGTGCCAGCAGCTTGACAGGGGGCTTCAACACTGAAGCTTTCTTT
CASSLTGGFNTEAFF
>TRBV28|TRBJ1-3|NA|NA
TGTGCCAGCAGTTCCCCGGCGGAGGGGAGGCCTGGAAACACCATATATTTT
CASSSPAEGRPGNTIYF
>TRBV19|TRBJ2-7|NA|NA
TGTGCCAGTAGTATTTCGGTAGAACCCTACGAGCAGTACTTC
CASSISVEPYEQYF
>TRBV5-1|TRBJ1-5|TRBD1|NA
TGCGCCAGCAGCTTTCTAAGACAGGGCCGAAATCAGCCCCAGCATTTT
CASSFLRQGRNQPQHF
>TRBV4-2|TRBJ2-6|TRBD2|NA
TGTGCCAGCAGCCTTCAAGGACTAGCGAGCTCTGGGGCCAACGTCCTGACTTTC
CASSLQGLASSGANVLTF
>TRBV7-3|TRBJ2-4|TRBD1|NA
TGTGCCAGCAGCTTACAGGGGGCGTTCGACATTCAGTACTTC
CASSLQGAFDIQYF
>TRBV15|TRBJ2-7|TRBD1|NA
TGTGCCACCAGCAGAGGTGGCGGGACAGGGGTTTCCTACGAGCAGTACTTC
CATSRGGGTGVSYEQYF
>TRBV4-2|TRBJ2-1|NA|NA
TGTGCCAGCAGCCAAGCAGGTTCGTCCTACAATGAGCAGTTCTTC
CASSQAGSSYNEQFF
>TRBV25-1|TRBJ1-1|NA|NA
TGTGCCAGCAGAGGGACTCGTTTGAAGGCTTTCTTT
CASRGTRLKAFF
>TRBV12-3/TRBV12-4|TRBJ1-1|NA|NA
TGTGCCAGCAGTTGGGGCAGGAACACTGAAGCTTTCTTT
CASSWGRNTEAFF
>TRBV9|TRBJ1-6|NA|NA
TGTGCCAGCAGCGTGACAGAGACAGGTGGCGGTTCACCCCTCCACTTT
CASSVTETGGGSPLHF
>TRBV7-8|TRBJ2-5|TRBD2|once
TGTGCCAGCAGCTCGCGAGCGGGGGAGACCCAGTACTTC
CASSSRAGETQYF
>TRBV7-9|TRBJ2-3|NA|few
TGTGCCAGCAGCTCCAGGGGATTCACAGATACGCAGTATTTT
CASSSRGFTDTQYF
>TRBV10-3|TRBJ1-5|NA|NA
TGTGCCATCGGAGGGGTTGAGGGGAATCAGCCCCAGCATTTT
CAIGGVEGNQPQHF
>TRBV5-6|TRBJ1-1|NA|NA
TGTGCCAGCAGCTCGAATACAGGGTGGGGTGAAGCTTTCTTT
CASSSNTGWGEAFF
>TRBV12-3/TRBV12-4|TRBJ2-1|NA|NA
TGTGCCAGCAGTTTGCTTTCGGACAATGAGCAGTTCTTC
CASSLLSDNEQFF
>TRBV28|TRBJ2-7|TRBD1|NA
TGTGCCAGCAGGCCACCCCACGGACAGGGAACTTACGAGCAGTACTTC
CASRPPHGQGTYEQYF
>TRBV10-3|TRBJ2-7|NA|few
TGTGCCATAAAAGGCGAAGCGGGCTACGAGCAGTACTTC
CAIKGEAGYEQYF
>TRBV5-5|TRBJ1-1|TRBD1|NA
TGTGCCAGCAGCTTCACTTTAGGGGGCGGTCGGACTGAAGCTTTCTTT
CASSFTLGGGRTEAFF
>TRBV10-3|TRBJ1-2|TRBD1|NA
TGTGCCATCAGCGGACAGGGGGACTATGGCTACACCTTC
CAISGQGDYGYTF
>TRBV18|TRBJ2-7|TRBD1|NA
TGTGCCAGCTCACCTTTGGACAGGGAGTCCCACGAGCAGTACTTC
CASSPLDRESHEQYF
>TRBV6-6|TRBJ2-2|NA|NA
TGTGCCAGCACCATAAGGAGGTACGACGGGGAGCTGTTTTTT
CASTIRRYDGELFF
>TRBV5-6|TRBJ1-6|TRBD1|NA
TGTGCCAGCAGCCCCCCAGGGACAGGCACGGCACCCCTCCACTTT
CASSPPGTGTAPLHF
>TRBV6-5|TRBJ2-3|NA|NA
TGTGCCAGCAGACTAGCAGTCGGGGGTCCAGATACGCAGTATTTT
CASRLAVGGPDTQYF
>TRBV7-9|TRBJ2-7|NA|NA
TGTGCCAGCAGCCAGACAGTCTCCTACGAGCAGTACTTC
CASSQTVSYEQYF
>TRBV28|TRBJ2-4|TRBD1|NA
TGTGCCAGCAGTCTACCGGGACAGGGGATAGTCAAAAACATTCAGTACTTC
CASSLPGQGIVKNIQYF
>TRBV11-2|TRBJ2-7|TRBD1|NA
TGTGCCAGCAGCCCGGGACCGGACAGGGCCAACTACGAGCAGTACTTC
CASSPGPDRANYEQYF
>TRBV6-5|TRBJ2-4|NA|NA
TGTGCCAGCATCCCGACAGACTTCCAAAACATTCAGTACTTC
CASIPTDFQNIQYF
>TRBV5-1|TRBJ1-1|NA|NA
TGCGCCAGCAGCTTGTCGGAAGGGAGGGTGAACACTGAAGCTTTCTTT
CASSLSEGRVNTEAFF
>TRBV4-1|TRBJ1-1|NA|once
TGCGCCAGCAGCCAAGAAGGGGATCGTATTGCTGAAGCTTTCTTT
CASSQEGDRIAEAFF
>TRBV18|TRBJ2-7|NA|NA
TGTGCCAGCTCACCAGAGGCCGGCCGATACGAGCAGTACTTC
CASSPEAGRYEQYF
>TRBV7-2|TRBJ2-2|NA|NA
TGTGCCAGCAGTTCTATAGGGGGCGGGGAGCTGTTTTTT
CASSSIGGGELFF
>TRBV5-1|TRBJ1-3|NA|NA
TGCGCCAGCAGCTTAATGGAGACGGGCTCTGGAAACACCATATATTTT
CASSLMETGSGNTIYF
>TRBV15|TRBJ2-3|NA|NA
TGTGCCACCAGCCGAGAGTATAGCACAGATACGCAGTATTTT
CATSREYSTDTQYF
>TRBV6-5|TRBJ2-1|NA|NA
TGTGCCAGCAGTTACTCCTCCAACAGGCCTGAGCAGTTCTTC
CASSYSSNRPEQFF
>TRBV7-2|TRBJ1-6|TRBD1|NA
TGTGCCAGCACACCCCAGACAGGGGTTAATTCACCCCTCCACTTT
CASTPQTGVNSPLHF
>TRBV5-8|TRBJ2-2|TRBD2|NA
TGTGCCGGGAGGGGCGGGCGTCGCACCGGGGAGCTGTTTTTT
CAGRGGRRTGELFF
>TRBV3-1/TRBV3-2|TRBJ1-5|TRBD1|NA
TGTGCCAGCAGCCGTACAGGGGAATCCCAGCCCCAGCATTTT
CASSRTGESQPQHF
>TRBV19|TRBJ2-5|NA|few
TGTGCCAGTAGTGTTCTGACCGGGAAGACCCAGTACTTC
CASSVLTGKTQYF